The 4 T cell receptor beta chains in this list originate from one sample, sequenced in a study of shared clonotypes between healthy human individuals. Repertoires were generated with immunoSEQ multiplex PCR, while TCRdb's copy carries only in-frame clones and drops some. Counted here are about 2.4 million clones, under 95% occurring once; the ten biggest clones make up 0.35% to 0.45%. What was sequenced was naive CD4+ T cells from PBMCs. Sample subset: CD45RA+ positively selected. These receptors originate from a man between 18 and 35 years old in good health. Some clones in this sample may be carry-over from other donors' samples.

The chain uses TRBV19 and TRBJ1-2; the D gene is possibly TRBD1 (6 bases). The CDR3 sequence is 15 residues long. The V end lost 0 bases, the J end lost 8 bases, and 16 bases lay between the germline ends. Germline V gives CDR1 LNHDA, CDR2 SQIVND (reference sequence). The CDR3 sequence is CASSIENRDYGGYTF. Written as DNA, the CDR3 is TGTGCCAGTAGTATAGAAAACAGGGACTACGGAGGCTACACCTTC.

The chain has TRBV5-1 and TRBJ2-3; possible D gene TRBD1, 5 bases. Germline CDR1 reads SGHRS; CDR2 reads YFSETQ. There are 13 residues in the CDR3. V was pared by 5 bases and J by 1 base, with 8 bases between. CDR3 bases: TGCGCCAGCAGTTTCAGGGGCACAGATACGCAGTATTTT. Amino acid sequence: CASSFRGTDTQYF.

This rearrangement joins TRBV29-1 to TRBJ2-1, with 9 positions matching TRBD1. Trimming removed 5 bases from V and 0 bases from J; junction bases left unmatched: 8. The CDR3 covers 16 residues. The germline V gene has CDR1 SQVTM and CDR2 ANQGSEA. DNA for the CDR3: TGCAGCGTTCCCCACAGGGGGCAAGACTCCTACAATGAGCAGTTCTTC. Encoded protein: CSVPHRGQDSYNEQFF.

The V gene is TRBV4-1, the J gene TRBJ1-2; D unclear. Germline loops: CDR1 MGHRA, CDR2 YSYEKL. Trimming cost V 0 bases and J 5 bases, with 10 bases left between them. This CDR3 spans 14 amino acids. CDR3 residues: CASSQEWVKYGYTF. CDR3 nucleotide sequence: TGCGCCAGCAGCCAAGAGTGGGTGAAATATGGCTACACCTTC.